Listed below are T cell receptor beta chains from one sample, sequenced in a study of blood T cell repertoires in COVID-19. Repertoires were generated with immunoSEQ multiplex PCR, while TCRdb's copy carries only in-frame clones and drops some. The table shows 150,000 or so clones, with 60% to 80% occurring only once. Sequenced sample: peripheral blood. The receptors were gathered from a woman aged 70-85 years with acute or convalescent COVID-19. CDR3s include the opening cysteine and the closing phenylalanine or tryptophan. D genes are given only for firm matches. The size entry is marked missing in some rows and otherwise reads once, few, many or a size class.

V	D	J	size	length	CDR3	DNA
TRBV19	TRBD1	TRBJ2-7	.	13	CASSPQGVDEQYF	TGTGCCAGTAGTCCCCAGGGGGTCGACGAGCAGTACTTC
TRBV19	TRBD2	TRBJ2-1	.	16	CASSMVSSGRAGEQFF	TGTGCCAGTAGTATGGTTAGCAGCGGGAGGGCCGGGGAGCAGTTCTTC
TRBV6-1	TRBD1	TRBJ2-6	once	15	CASSETGAGANVLTF	TGTGCCAGCAGTGAGACAGGGGCTGGGGCCAACGTCCTGACTTTC
TRBV10-3	TRBD2	TRBJ2-6	few	17	CATKLAGGGSGANVLTF	TGTGCCACAAAACTAGCGGGAGGGGGTTCTGGGGCCAACGTCCTGACTTTC
TRBV5-1	.	TRBJ1-2	.	12	CASSVQGNGYTF	TGCGCCAGCAGCGTCCAGGGAAATGGCTACACCTTC
TRBV24-1	TRBD1	TRBJ2-3	.	15	CATSDLEDRGDTQYF	TGTGCCACCAGTGATTTAGAGGACAGGGGCGATACGCAGTATTTT
TRBV5-5	.	TRBJ2-3	.	16	CASSLRPGLYTDTQYF	TGTGCCAGCAGCCTGCGACCGGGACTTTACACAGATACGCAGTATTTT
TRBV5-1	.	TRBJ2-3	few	14	CASSSGASTDTQYF	TGCGCCAGCAGCTCAGGGGCCAGCACAGATACGCAGTATTTT
TRBV2	.	TRBJ2-1	.	11	CASSPSGEQFF	TGTGCCAGCAGCCCTAGTGGTGAGCAGTTCTTC
TRBV19	.	TRBJ2-7	once	14	CASMGGTGTYEQYF	TGTGCCAGTATGGGAGGGACAGGAACCTACGAGCAGTACTTC
TRBV5-1	.	TRBJ1-4	once	12	CASSFPSQEVFF	TGCGCCAGCAGCTTTCCGTCCCAGGAAGTGTTTTTT
TRBV7-9	.	TRBJ2-5	.	11	CASGSEETQYF	TGTGCCAGCGGCAGCGAAGAGACCCAGTACTTC
TRBV20-1	TRBD1	TRBJ2-3	.	15	CSASPPDRVADTQYF	TGCAGTGCTAGTCCTCCCGACAGGGTCGCAGATACGCAGTATTTT
TRBV12-5	TRBD2	TRBJ2-1	.	22	CASGLVMIPGLAGGYLGNEQFF	TGTGCTAGTGGTTTGGTAATGATTCCGGGACTAGCGGGGGGATACCTTGGGAATGAGCAGTTCTTC
TRBV19	TRBD1	TRBJ1-3	.	14	CASGTGASGNTIYF	TGTGCCAGTGGGACAGGGGCGTCTGGAAACACCATATATTTT
TRBV2	TRBD1	TRBJ1-2	.	14	CASRRTGVNYGYTF	TGTGCCAGCAGAAGGACAGGGGTGAACTATGGCTACACCTTC
TRBV7-8	.	TRBJ2-5	once	15	CASSLDGTTKETQYF	TGTGCCAGCAGCTTAGACGGGACAACAAAAGAGACCCAGTACTTC
TRBV11-2	.	TRBJ1-2	few	17	CASSPRGVTGYGYGYTF	TGTGCCAGCAGCCCCCGAGGAGTCACAGGGTATGGCTATGGCTACACCTTC
TRBV6-5	.	TRBJ1-5	once	13	CASSYWSGQPQHF	TGTGCCAGCAGTTACTGGTCAGGTCAGCCCCAGCATTTT
TRBV5-6	TRBD1	TRBJ2-3	.	18	CASSARTGTGLRTDTQYF	TGTGCCAGCAGTGCCCGAACCGGGACAGGTCTTCGCACAGATACGCAGTATTTT
TRBV6-6	TRBD1	TRBJ2-7	.	14	CASSYDRELYEQYF	TGTGCCAGCAGTTACGACAGGGAGCTCTACGAGCAGTACTTC
TRBV27	TRBD1	TRBJ2-7	.	21	CASRARALGTGSPPNPYEQYF	TGTGCCAGCAGAGCGCGGGCCCTCGGGACAGGGTCCCCACCCAATCCCTACGAGCAGTACTTC
TRBV4-1	.	TRBJ2-5	.	15	CASSHQDSEGETQYF	TGCGCCAGCAGCCATCAGGACAGCGAGGGGGAGACCCAGTACTTC
TRBV14	.	TRBJ1-2	once	14	CASSPLDSPHFRTF	TGTGCCAGCAGCCCCCTGGACAGCCCGCACTTTAGAACCTTC
TRBV7-6	.	TRBJ2-5	.	14	CASSLGGTQETQYF	TGTGCCAGCAGCTTAGGTGGGACTCAAGAGACCCAGTACTTC
TRBV28	.	TRBJ1-1	.	15	CASTLSDSSNTEAFF	TGTGCCAGCACCTTATCGGACAGTTCGAACACTGAAGCTTTCTTT
TRBV6-1	TRBD2	TRBJ2-5	.	18	CASSAWTSGRASQETQYF	TGTGCCAGCAGTGCCTGGACTAGCGGGAGGGCCTCCCAAGAGACCCAGTACTTC
TRBV28	TRBD2	TRBJ2-7	many	14	CASSFEGGPREQYF	TGTGCCAGCAGTTTTGAGGGAGGGCCGAGGGAGCAGTACTTC
TRBV6-5	.	TRBJ1-5	.	13	CASGPGPNQPQHF	TGTGCCAGCGGGCCAGGCCCTAATCAGCCCCAGCATTTT
TRBV15	TRBD1	TRBJ2-7	.	16	CATSRGGTGSSYEQYF	TGTGCCACCAGCAGAGGAGGGACAGGGAGCTCCTACGAGCAGTACTTC
TRBV2	TRBD1	TRBJ2-7	few	13	CASTATGQVEQYF	TGTGCCAGCACTGCGACAGGGCAAGTCGAGCAGTACTTC
TRBV28	TRBD1	TRBJ1-6	.	17	CASSEPGTGIGDSPLHF	TGTGCCAGCAGTGAACCCGGGACAGGGATAGGAGATTCACCCCTCCACTTT
TRBV9	.	TRBJ2-3	.	14	CASSVGTYRDTQYF	TGTGCCAGCAGCGTAGGGACTTACCGAGATACGCAGTATTTT